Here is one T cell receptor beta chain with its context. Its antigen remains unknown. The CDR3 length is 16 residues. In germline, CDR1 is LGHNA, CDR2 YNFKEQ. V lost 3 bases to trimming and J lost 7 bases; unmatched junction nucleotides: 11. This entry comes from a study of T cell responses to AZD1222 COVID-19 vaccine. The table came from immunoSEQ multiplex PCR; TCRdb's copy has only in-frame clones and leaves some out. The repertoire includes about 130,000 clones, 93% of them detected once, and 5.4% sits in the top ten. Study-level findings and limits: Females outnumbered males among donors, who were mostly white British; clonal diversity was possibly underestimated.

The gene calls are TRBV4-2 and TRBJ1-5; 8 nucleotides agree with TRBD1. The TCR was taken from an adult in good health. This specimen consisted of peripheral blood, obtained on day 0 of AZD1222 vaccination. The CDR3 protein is CASSQIPRGPGQPQHF. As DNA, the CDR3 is TGTGCCAGCAGCCAGATTCCCAGGGGGCCGGGACAGCCCCAGCATTTT.